This T cell receptor (beta chain) was recorded in a study of blood T cell repertoires in COVID-19. As for the study in general: COVID-19 samples collected from the United States, Italy and Spain covered acute and convalescent phases.

Repertoires were generated with immunoSEQ multiplex PCR, while TCRdb's copy carries only in-frame clones and drops some. This table holds about 200,000 clones, roughly nine tenths found once. The CDR3 sequence is 16 residues long. Trimming pared 4 bases from V and 6 bases from J, leaving 21 bases between. The germline CDR1 and CDR2 sequences are MDHEN and SYDVKM. Sequenced sample: peripheral blood. The V call is TRBV28, the J call TRBJ2-5, with D possibly TRBD2 on 6 matching bases. This receptor was obtained from a woman in her seventies with acute or convalescent COVID-19. In nucleotides, the CDR3 is TGTGCCAGCAGTTCGACGACTAGAGAGACGTTGCAGACCCAGTACTTC. The encoded protein is CASSSTTRETLQTQYF.